Here is one T cell receptor beta chain with its context. No antigen is known for it. This sample was included in a study of cytomegalovirus exposure and HLA in healthy donors. Study-level findings and limits: Later, TCR association rates were found to vary by HLA locus, highest for DRB1 and lowest for HLA-C. A further, later analysis showed that HLA-associated TCR beta chains (compared with equally common others) were more clonally expanded. A later analysis linked a missense DCLRE1C variant to TCR beta V- and J-gene trimming.

The PCR ran on 60 Vbeta and 13 Jbeta primers. Assay: immunoSEQ multiplex PCR; the TCRdb copy retains only in-frame clones and omits some. This sample yields around 100,000 clones, of which around 80% are seen a single time; 7.3% belongs to the top ten. Deletions cut 9 bases from V and 0 bases from J, with 15 bases between. CDR1 SGDLS and CDR2 YYNGEE come from the germline V gene. The CDR3 loop spans 14 amino acids. This TCR derives from a man aged 30-40 years in good health and CMV-seronegative. The gene calls are TRBV9 and TRBJ1-1; D uncertain. Sequences were obtained from PBMCs. The CDR3 reads CATSSNELNTEAFF. Written as DNA, the CDR3 is TGTGCCACCTCCTCTAACGAGTTGAACACTGAAGCTTTCTTT.